A single sample gave rise to the 30 T cell receptor beta chains below, sequenced in a study of blood T cell repertoires in COVID-19 (dated by TCRdb to between 2020 and 2021). The library was built by means of the immunoSEQ multiplex PCR assay. TCRdb re-hosts the immuneACCESS table, in-frame sequences only. Its copies lack some clones; in the studies checked, an unresolved V gene accounts for under half of them, and the cause for the rest is not known. Here the sample has a few hundred thousand clones; 84% occur a single time. The ten largest clones represent approximately 1.5% of the sample. The sequenced sample consisted of peripheral blood. The receptors originated from a woman in her forties who had recovered from COVID-19.

The V gene is TRBV4-2, the J gene TRBJ1-1, with TRBD1 matching 8 bases. Looked up from germline, CDR1 is LGHNA and CDR2 is YNFKEQ. V lost 2 bases and J lost 1; bases outside the gene matches: 9. There are 17 residues in the CDR3. The DNA of the CDR3 is TGTGCCAGCAGCCAACTCCCGACCGGGACAGGGAACACTGAAGCTTTCTTT. Encoded protein: CASSQLPTGTGNTEAFF.

DNA of the CDR3: TGCGCCAGCAGCCAGGCTCCCTCTTGGGGGGGCGTGCAGTACTTC. Its translation is CASSQAPSWGGVQYF. V usage is TRBV4-3 and J usage is TRBJ2-7; possible D gene TRBD2, 7 bases. V lost 3 bases and J 9 bases, leaving 21 bases between the germline ends. Looked up from germline, CDR1 is LGHNA and CDR2 is YSLEER. The CDR3 totals 15 residues.

The chain carries TRBV10-3 and TRBJ1-1; no firm D call. The CDR3 length is 12 residues. V dropped 4 bases and J dropped 0 bases, with 3 bases sitting between them. Germline CDR1 is ENHRY and CDR2 is SYGVKD. The CDR3 DNA reads TGTGCCATCAGTGCTATGAACACTGAAGCTTTCTTT. Translating gives CAISAMNTEAFF.

This chain joins TRBV18 and TRBJ1-2; 7 bases are shared with TRBD1. J lost 4 bases, V lost 2 bases, and 16 bases had no gene match. CDR3 length: 18 amino acids. Per germline, CDR1 KGHSH and CDR2 LQKENI. CDR3 region: CASSPEGAPTGSFYGYTF. The CDR3 DNA reads TGTGCCAGCTCACCAGAGGGGGCACCGACAGGGAGTTTCTATGGCTACACCTTC.

Turning to this clone: Other DNA sequences from this sample encode an identical CDR3 as well. V usage is TRBV19 and J usage is TRBJ1-5, with 7 nucleotides matching TRBD1. V shed 5 bases, J shed 7 bases, and the junction held 5 bases outside the gene matches. CDR1 is LNHDA and CDR2 is SQIVND in the germline V gene (reference sequence). This CDR3 contains 13 residues. The CDR3: CASSDTGDQPQHF. CDR3 sequence (DNA): TGTGCCAGTAGTGACACAGGGGACCAGCCCCAGCATTTT.

The V and J genes are TRBV6-5 and TRBJ2-7, with 9 bases lining up with TRBD1. The J segment lost 6 bases and the V segment lost 2 bases, leaving 5 bases of the junction unmatched. Germline V gene data show CDR1 as MNHEY and CDR2 as SVGAGI. The CDR3 has 14 amino acids. CDR3 in amino acids: CASSYRDRVSEQYF. The CDR3 nucleotides read TGTGCCAGCAGTTACAGGGACAGGGTAAGCGAGCAGTACTTC.

This clone was observed a few times. As DNA, the CDR3 is TGTGCCAGCAGCCGGGAAAATGAGCAGTTCTTC. Encoded protein: CASSRENEQFF. The J gene is TRBJ2-1, the V gene TRBV13, with TRBD2 as a possible D gene (5 bases). The CDR3 loop spans 11 amino acids. CDR1 is PRHDT, CDR2 FYEKMQ, per germline (reference sequence). V lost 5 bases and J 7 bases, leaving 6 bases between the germline ends.

This sequence joins TRBV5-4 and TRBJ2-5; 9 positions match TRBD1. The CDR3 consists of 15 residues. The V segment lost 4 bases and the J segment 4 bases; nucleotides outside the gene matches: 8. Germline loops: CDR1 SGHNT, CDR2 YYREEE (reference sequence). CDR3 nucleotides: TGTGCCAGCAGCGACAACAGGGGGCTAGGAGAGACCCAGTACTTC. Protein sequence: CASSDNRGLGETQYF.

The chain carries TRBV11-2 and TRBJ2-1; D may be TRBD2 (5 bases). V was clipped by 1 base and J by 6 bases, with 16 bases between them. The germline gives CDR1 SGHAT, CDR2 FQNNGV. CDR3 size: 16 residues. The CDR3 spells CASSLVWTSSLNEQFF. In DNA, the CDR3 is TGTGCCAGCAGCTTAGTTTGGACTTCCTCCCTCAATGAGCAGTTCTTC. The entire variable domain, with the rest obtained from reference TRBV11-2 and TRBJ2-1, is as follows: EAGVAQSPRYKIIEKRQSVAFWCNPISGHATLYWYQQILGQGPKLLIQFQNNGVVDDSQLPKDRFSAERLKGVDSTLKIQPAKLEDSAVYLCASSLVWTSSLNEQFFGPGTRLTVL.

V gene TRBV7-6 combines with J gene TRBJ2-7, with D tentatively TRBD1 (6 bases). Germline CDR1 and CDR2: SGHVS and FNYEAQ. This CDR3 spans 15 amino acids. V was trimmed by 3 bases and J by 2 bases, leaving 14 bases between them. The chain's CDR3 is CASSFQTGGPYEQYF. The CDR3 coding sequence is TGTGCCAGCAGCTTCCAGACAGGAGGCCCCTACGAGCAGTACTTC.

The chain combines TRBV7-2 with TRBJ1-4; TRBD1 aligns across 8 bases. Germline-derived CDR1 and CDR2 are SGHTA and FQGNSA. Trimming cost V 5 bases and J 3 bases; bases outside gene matches: 5. This CDR3 has 15 residues. The CDR3 reads CASSTQGAANEKLFF. CDR3 coding DNA: TGTGCCAGCAGCACCCAGGGGGCAGCTAATGAAAAACTGTTTTTT.

This chain uses TRBV12-3 or TRBV12-4 with TRBJ1-2; the D is unclear. The CDR3 contains 13 residues. Trimming removed 3 bases from V and 8 bases from J, with 13 bases in between. In DNA form, the CDR3 reads TGTGCCAGCAGTTTTCGGGTCCTAGGAGGCTACACCTTC. It specifies CASSFRVLGGYTF.

The chain joins TRBV7-2 to TRBJ2-7; 7 bases match TRBD1. CDR1 and CDR2 (germline): SGHTA, FQGNSA. The junction had 6 bases not matched to a gene; V was cut back by 1 base and J by 3 bases. This CDR3 spans 15 amino acids. The DNA of the CDR3 is TGTGCCAGCAGCTTAGGCACAGGGGCGCACTACGAGCAGTACTTC. Protein sequence: CASSLGTGAHYEQYF.

V usage is TRBV6-5 and J usage is TRBJ1-1, with a tentative D call TRBD1 (5 bases). From germline, CDR1 is MNHEY and CDR2 SVGAGI. The CDR3 is made up of 13 amino acids. The V and J ends lost 5 bases and 5 bases respectively, with 12 bases between them. CDR3 residues: CASSRREDTEAFF. The CDR3 bases are TGTGCCAGCAGTCGCAGGGAGGATACTGAAGCTTTCTTT.

The chain is built from TRBV5-4 and TRBJ2-2, with a possible D match to TRBD1 (6 bases). Trimming removed 6 bases from V and 1 base from J, with 13 bases in between. CDR1 SGHNT and CDR2 YYREEE come from the germline V gene (reference sequence). The CDR3 contains 15 residues. CDR3 sequence: CASTSQGGNTGELFF. DNA of the CDR3: TGTGCCAGCACCTCTCAAGGGGGGAACACCGGGGAGCTGTTTTTT.

This chain connects TRBV29-1 to TRBJ2-5, with a tentative D call TRBD2 (5 bases). Germline V CDR1 and CDR2: SQVTM, ANQGSEA. The CDR3 spans 12 residues. V was clipped by 6 bases and J by 3 bases, with 11 bases between them. The CDR3 bases are TGCAGCGTCAGCGGCGTGGAAGAGACCCAGTACTTC. Protein sequence: CSVSGVEETQYF.

The chain uses TRBV7-2 and TRBJ2-3; TRBD2 matches at 8 bases. This CDR3 spans 18 amino acids. Germline V CDR1 and CDR2: SGHTA, FQGNSA. V lost 3 bases to trimming and J lost 6 bases; unmatched junction nucleotides: 17. CDR3 residues: CASSFRASISGGTDTQYF. CDR3 coding DNA: TGTGCCAGCAGCTTTCGTGCTTCGATCAGCGGGGGTACCGATACGCAGTATTTT.

This sequence joins TRBV10-1 and TRBJ2-1, with 11 bases lining up with TRBD2. The CDR3 covers 14 residues. Germline CDR1 reads WNHNN; CDR2 reads SYGVQD (reference sequence). Trimming took 4 bases from V and 4 from J; bases not matched to a gene: 0. CDR3 sequence reads: CASSASGGYNEQFF. For the CDR3, the DNA is TGCGCCAGCAGTGCTAGCGGGGGGTACAATGAGCAGTTCTTC.

This chain uses TRBV6-1 with TRBJ1-5; D is perhaps TRBD1 (5 bases). Trimming stripped 7 bases from V and 6 bases from J, with 16 bases between. The V gene's germline CDR1 is MNHNS and CDR2 SASEGT. This CDR3 comprises 14 residues. The CDR3 region is CASTSGAGLQPQHF. In DNA, the CDR3 is TGTGCCAGCACCTCGGGAGCGGGGCTTCAGCCCCAGCATTTT.

The chain recombines TRBV7-9 with TRBJ2-3, with D perhaps matching TRBD1 (6 bases). CDR1 and CDR2 from the germline V gene are SEHNR and FQNEAQ (reference sequence). The CDR3 contains 14 residues. V lost 8 bases, J lost 3 bases, and 15 bases lay in between. The CDR3 DNA reads TGTGCCAGCTTGACAGGAGCGTTAACAGATACGCAGTATTTT. It translates to CASLTGALTDTQYF.

This chain joins TRBV19 and TRBJ1-6, with TRBD1 as a possible D gene (5 bases). Germline CDR1 and CDR2: LNHDA and SQIVND (reference sequence). The CDR3 is 17 amino acids. V lost 3 bases and J 3 bases, leaving 15 bases between the germline ends. The CDR3 here is CASSIGRGDVYNSPLHF. CDR3 DNA sequence: TGTGCCAGTAGTATTGGTCGGGGGGACGTCTATAATTCACCCCTCCACTTT.

This clone was seen a single time. The V call is TRBV10-3, the J call TRBJ1-1, with 7 bases fitting TRBD1. CDR1 and CDR2 from the germline V gene are ENHRY and SYGVKD. This CDR3 has 13 residues. V shed 9 bases and J 1 base; nucleotides not matched to a gene: 5. CDR3 nucleotides: TGTGCCATTAGGGGACAGACGAACACTGAAGCTTTCTTT. The encoded protein is CAIRGQTNTEAFF.

This rearrangement joins TRBV29-1 to TRBJ2-1, with TRBD1 as a possible D gene (5 bases). The CDR3 runs to 14 residues. Germline V gene data show CDR1 as SQVTM and CDR2 as ANQGSEA. V lost 4 bases to trimming and J lost 1 base, with 11 bases between them. The CDR3 is CSVVKGFSYNEQFF. The CDR3 bases are TGCAGCGTTGTGAAGGGGTTTTCCTACAATGAGCAGTTCTTC.

The chain carries TRBV2 and TRBJ1-1, with 7 bases that match TRBD1. Trimming cost V 2 bases and J 0 bases; bases outside gene matches: 3. The V gene's germline CDR1 is SNHLY and CDR2 FYNNEI. This CDR3 region has 15 residues. CDR3 region: CASSEQGVMNTEAFF. CDR3 DNA: TGTGCCAGCAGTGAACAGGGGGTTATGAACACTGAAGCTTTCTTT.

This clone has more than one count but fewer than ten. The chain combines TRBV9 with TRBJ1-2, with 8 nucleotides matching TRBD1. Trimming at V came to 0 bases and at J to 8 bases, leaving 9 bases not matched to a gene. The CDR3 is 15 amino acids. The germline V gene encodes CDR1 SGDLS and CDR2 YYNGEE. CDR3 loop: CASSVETGVGEGYTF. CDR3 DNA sequence: TGTGCCAGCAGCGTAGAGACAGGGGTAGGTGAAGGCTACACCTTC.

This clone was seen a single time. V is TRBV7-2 and J is TRBJ2-3; D gene unclear. V lost 5 bases to trimming and J lost 0 bases, with 12 bases between them. CDR1 is SGHTA and CDR2 is FQGNSA in the germline V gene. This CDR3 contains 15 residues. For the CDR3, the DNA is TGTGCCAGCAGCCTCCGAGTCCCTAGCACAGATACGCAGTATTTT. Translating it yields CASSLRVPSTDTQYF.

The V and J genes are TRBV24-1 and TRBJ2-5; TRBD1 matches 11 bases. The J segment lost 1 base and the V segment lost 4 bases, leaving 4 bases of the junction unmatched. This CDR3 is built from 16 residues. Germline CDR1 reads KGHDR; CDR2 reads SFDVKD. The CDR3 here is CATSEGTGGFQETQYF. The CDR3 coding sequence is TGTGCCACCAGTGAAGGGACAGGGGGTTTCCAAGAGACCCAGTACTTC.

The CDR3 reads CAWNYESGANVLTF. The CDR3, as DNA: TGTGCCTGGAATTACGAGTCTGGGGCCAACGTCCTGACTTTC. The V gene is TRBV30, the J gene TRBJ2-6; unclear D gene. V was pared by 4 bases and J by 1 base, with 8 bases between. Germline V lookup: CDR1 GTSNPN, CDR2 SVGIG (reference sequence). This CDR3 has 14 residues.

The chain is built from TRBV6-5 and TRBJ2-7, with D perhaps matching TRBD1 (5 bases). The CDR3 spans 16 residues. Per the germline V gene, CDR1 is MNHEY and CDR2 is SVGAGI. V shed 0 bases and J shed 1 base, with 13 bases lying between them. The CDR3 spells CASSYSGAAESYEQYF. The CDR3 coding sequence is TGTGCCAGCAGTTACTCAGGGGCAGCCGAGTCCTACGAGCAGTACTTC.

This clone has a single count. The chain recombines TRBV3-1 (or the pseudogene TRBV3-2) with TRBJ2-2, with 8 bases that match TRBD2. The V segment lost 2 bases and the J segment 4 bases; nucleotides outside the gene matches: 15. Germline CDR1 and CDR2: LGHDT and YNNKEL (reference sequence). There are 19 residues in the CDR3. DNA for the CDR3: TGTGCCAGCAGCCAATGGATGGGGGGAGCGGGGGAAGGCACCGGGGAGCTGTTTTTT. Translated: CASSQWMGGAGEGTGELFF.